This T cell receptor beta chain comes out of a study of T cell responses to AZD1222 COVID-19 vaccine (dated by TCRdb to the early 2020s). The study in broad terms: AZD1222 recipients with second doses at about 4 weeks or about 12 weeks were pooled, because spike-specific TCR depth and breadth did not differ between schedules. Trial participants were enrolled into age subgroups of 18-55, 56-69 and 70-plus years, which contained roughly 140, 27 and 60 TCR-sequenced participants, respectively. TCR sequencing was performed for 233 trial participants, of whom about 200 were given two doses of AZD1222 and 26 were given two doses of MenACWY control vaccine. What the research found in general, with its limitations: The 56-69-year group was small, and its depth increase did not reach significance, likely because of low power. Conclusions about previously exposed vaccinees are limited, since just 5 to 7 AZD1222 recipients were seropositive for SARS-CoV-2 at baseline. Spike-specific TCR breadth and depth rose significantly after two AZD1222 doses compared with day 0 and with MenACWY recipients. The whole spike protein was spanned by vaccine-associated CD4 TCRs, and dominant responses were seen in regions 160-218 and 743-854. Nearly half of unique spike-specific TCRs reportedly recognized epitopes outside regions mutated in the B.1.351 and B.1.1.7 variants. Participants were mostly white British and included more females than males, and it was suggested by the authors that clonal diversity may have been underestimated. No day 14 peak-response samples were available, so repertoires were characterized only after the peak T cell response.

About this clone itself: Its antigen is not yet known. Nothing much larger sits one base from this clone, and base qualities are not available.

In the paper's terms, the time point label means: baseline before first vaccination. Samples from vaccinated people were obtained from the UK trials COV001 and COV002, which included a single-blind randomized controlled phase 2/3 trial of AZD1222 (ChAdOx1 nCoV-19) in healthy adults. For TCRbeta chain sequencing, PBMC samples from trial participants were taken at day 0 and at day 28 after the second dose. Deletion took 4 bases off V and 3 bases off J, with a span of 12 bases between the germline ends. The CDR3 numbers 14 residues from cysteine through phenylalanine. Here the CDR3 DNA is all that survives: 42 bases in frame from base 1. Sequences SGHAT (CDR1) and FQNNGV (CDR2) are obtained from the germline V gene. The CDR3 regions of human TCRbeta chains were analyzed by immunosequencing. Per the authors' processing: TCRs in the repertoires were compared against a reference library of SARS-CoV-2-specific TCRs that had been generated with the MIRA antigen-specificity platform. Breadth was defined as the fraction of unique TCRs that were SARS-CoV-2-associated. Depth was defined as the fraction of total T cells that were SARS-CoV-2-associated. Using the MIRA data, every spike-specific TCR was mapped to the spike region that the TCR reacted to and assigned to either a CD4 or a CD8 class. Log10-transformed breadth and depth values were compared by one-way ANOVA with Sidak's multiple comparisons tests. The clones in this table, taken by TCRdb from immuneACCESS, are in-frame only. Not every clone is retained; where verified, under half of the shortfall comes from an unresolved V gene, and the cause of the rest is unknown. V and J calls plus clone size are reproduced from that table; the DNA served to infer D and trimming. The sample profile shows 150,000 or so clones; roughly 94% of them were found once. The top ten constitute 1.5% to 2% of the sample.

The TCR comes from an adult in good health. The V and J segments used are TRBV11-2 and TRBJ1-2; 6 matching bases give a weak D call of TRBD1. This specimen consisted of peripheral blood, obtained on day 0 of AZD1222 vaccination. This receptor has the CDR3 CASSWTATHYGYTF. The DNA sequence is given as TGTGCCAGCAGCTGGACAGCCACCCACTATGGCTACACCTTC.